This TCR beta chain stems from a study of CD8 T cells in Susac syndrome (dated by TCRdb to the late 2010s). Concerning the study at large: Whether CD8+ T cell activation and differentiation in Susac syndrome was antigen driven was tested using repertoire sequencing.

This clonotype came up a few times. The antigen this receptor binds is unknown. No base quality values were provided; no much bigger clone lies one nucleotide off. The CDR3 sequence holds 13 residues, the cysteine and phenylalanine included. Just the 39-base CDR3 DNA is kept, in frame starting at base 1. CDR1 and CDR2 are read off the germline V gene as KGHSH and LQKENI. At the junction V is shortened by 3 bases and J by 5 bases, with 10 bases in between. RNA was extracted with the RNeasy kit and about 0.45 to 1 ug was reverse transcribed using random hexamers. TCR beta CDR3 regions were amplified with the immunoSEQ multiplex PCR assay covering 54 Vbeta and 13 Jbeta segments. Bias from PCR amplification was corrected by using a synthetic template baseline for primer optimization and for computational correction. On the authors' methods: Reads were annotated to V, D and J genes per IMGT and analyzed with immunoSEQ Analyzer, keeping only productive sequences. To calculate clonality, Shannon entropy was normalized by log2 of the number of productive unique sequences and then subtracted from one. For each patient and control, public and private clones were evaluated within the 100 most prevalent clones. A clone was defined as Susac-specific if it was absent from the healthy and MS cohorts, from over 1,000 published viral clones and from other ImmuneACCESS disease sequences. In-frame beta chains were kept once TCRdb had trimmed the public reads at Q25 with fastp and called clones with MiXCR. Rows with a matching CDR3 protein are joined into one entry that keeps the most common DNA and genes. TCRdb, not the original authors, processed these V and J calls. This sample is represented by 100,000 to 150,000 distinct CDR3 sequences; about 96% of them were singletons. More than 0.095% of the sample goes to the ten largest clones.

Study-wide findings and limitations: The number of individuals in the TCR sequencing and HLA analysis was acknowledged as relatively small.

Peripheral blood CD8+ and CD4+ T cells from healthy donors, Susac syndrome patients and multiple sclerosis patients were profiled by high-throughput TCR beta sequencing. Healthy donors were age- and sex-matched controls. Bulk CD8+ and CD4+ T cells were purified by magnetic negative isolation, whereas CD8+ TEMRA cells were enriched by FACS. Blood was drawn into EDTA tubes, processed within 24 hours, and PBMCs were isolated by density gradient centrifugation. PBMCs intended for TCR sequencing were cryopreserved in liquid nitrogen and were subsequently thawed in a 37 degrees C water bath. The sorted or isolated CD4+, CD8+ and CD8+ TEMRA cells had a purity of 90% or higher.

The TCR sequence derives from a human donor in good health. The sample consisted of CD4+ T cells from PBMCs. The chain employs TRBV18 and TRBJ2-5; the D gene may be TRBD1 or TRBD2, since each aligns over 5 bases. CDR3 reads: CASSPGPQETQYF. The DNA reads TGTGCCAGCTCACCGGGACCCCAGGAGACCCAGTACTTC.